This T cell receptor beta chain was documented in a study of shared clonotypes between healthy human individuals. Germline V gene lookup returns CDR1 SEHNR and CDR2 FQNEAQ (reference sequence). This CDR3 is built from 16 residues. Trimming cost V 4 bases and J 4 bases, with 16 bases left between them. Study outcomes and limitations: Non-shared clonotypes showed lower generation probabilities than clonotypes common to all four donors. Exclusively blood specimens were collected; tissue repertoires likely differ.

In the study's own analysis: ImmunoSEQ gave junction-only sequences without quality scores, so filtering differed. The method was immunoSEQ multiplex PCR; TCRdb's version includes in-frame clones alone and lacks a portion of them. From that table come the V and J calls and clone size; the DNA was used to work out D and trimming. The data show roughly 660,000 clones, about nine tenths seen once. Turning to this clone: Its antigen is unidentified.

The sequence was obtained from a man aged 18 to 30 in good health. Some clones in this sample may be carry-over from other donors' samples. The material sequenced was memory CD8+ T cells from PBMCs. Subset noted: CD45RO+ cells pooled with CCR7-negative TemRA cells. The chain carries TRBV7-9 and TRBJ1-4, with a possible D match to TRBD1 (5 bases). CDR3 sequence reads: CASSWRDGRHNEKLFF. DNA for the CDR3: TGTGCCAGCAGCTGGAGGGACGGACGGCATAATGAAAAACTGTTTTTT.